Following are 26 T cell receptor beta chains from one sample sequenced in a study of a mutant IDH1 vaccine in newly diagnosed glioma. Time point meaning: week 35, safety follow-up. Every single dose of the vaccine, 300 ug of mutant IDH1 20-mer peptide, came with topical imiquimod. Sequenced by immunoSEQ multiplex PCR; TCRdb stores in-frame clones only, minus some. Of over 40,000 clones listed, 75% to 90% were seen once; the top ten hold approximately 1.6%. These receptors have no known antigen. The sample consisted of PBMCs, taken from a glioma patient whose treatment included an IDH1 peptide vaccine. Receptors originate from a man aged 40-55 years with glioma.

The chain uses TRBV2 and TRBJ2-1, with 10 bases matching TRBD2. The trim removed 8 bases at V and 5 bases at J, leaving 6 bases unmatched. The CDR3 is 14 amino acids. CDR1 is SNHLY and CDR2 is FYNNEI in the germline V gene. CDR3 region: CASSGTSVHNEQFF. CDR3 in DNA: TGTGCCAGCTCCGGGACTAGCGTGCACAATGAGCAGTTCTTC.

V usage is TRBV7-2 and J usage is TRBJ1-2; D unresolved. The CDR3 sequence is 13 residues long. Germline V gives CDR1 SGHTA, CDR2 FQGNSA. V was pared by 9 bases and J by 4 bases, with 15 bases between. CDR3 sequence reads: CARDGRRTYGYTF. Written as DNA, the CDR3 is TGTGCCAGAGACGGACGAAGGACCTATGGCTACACCTTC.

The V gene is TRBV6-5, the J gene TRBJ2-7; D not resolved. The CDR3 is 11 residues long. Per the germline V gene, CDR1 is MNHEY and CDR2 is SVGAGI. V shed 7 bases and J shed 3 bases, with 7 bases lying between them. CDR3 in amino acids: CASTKLYEQYF. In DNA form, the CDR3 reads TGTGCCAGCACCAAACTCTACGAGCAGTACTTC.

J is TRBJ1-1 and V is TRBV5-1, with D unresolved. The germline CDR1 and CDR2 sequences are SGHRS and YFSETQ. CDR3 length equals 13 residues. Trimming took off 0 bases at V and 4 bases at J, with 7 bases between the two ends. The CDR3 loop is CASSLAVVTEAFF. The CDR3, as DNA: TGCGCCAGCAGCTTGGCCGTAGTCACTGAAGCTTTCTTT.

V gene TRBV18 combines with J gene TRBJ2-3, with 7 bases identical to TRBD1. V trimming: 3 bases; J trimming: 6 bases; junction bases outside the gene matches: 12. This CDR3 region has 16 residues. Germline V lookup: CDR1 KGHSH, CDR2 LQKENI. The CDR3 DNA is TGTGCCAGCTCACCGGGACAGCCCATATTCCCGGATACGCAGTATTTT. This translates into CASSPGQPIFPDTQYF.

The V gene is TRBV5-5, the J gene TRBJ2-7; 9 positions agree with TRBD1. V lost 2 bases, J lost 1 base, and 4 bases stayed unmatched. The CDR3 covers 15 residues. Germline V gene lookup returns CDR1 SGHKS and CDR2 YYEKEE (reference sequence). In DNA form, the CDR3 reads TGTGCCAGCAGCTTCCCGGGACAGGGATCCTACGAGCAGTACTTC. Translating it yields CASSFPGQGSYEQYF.

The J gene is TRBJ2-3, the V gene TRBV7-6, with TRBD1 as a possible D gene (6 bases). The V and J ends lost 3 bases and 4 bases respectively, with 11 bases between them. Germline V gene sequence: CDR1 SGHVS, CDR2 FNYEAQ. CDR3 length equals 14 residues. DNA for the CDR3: TGTGCCAGCAGCTTGGGGGCCTTGTCAGATACGCAGTATTTT. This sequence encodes CASSLGALSDTQYF. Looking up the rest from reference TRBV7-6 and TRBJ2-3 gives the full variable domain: GAGVSQSPRYKVTKRGQDVALRCDPISGHVSLYWYRQALGQGPEFLTYFNYEAQQDKSGLPNDRFSAERPEGSISTLTIQRTEQRDSAMYRCASSLGALSDTQYFGPGTRLTVL.

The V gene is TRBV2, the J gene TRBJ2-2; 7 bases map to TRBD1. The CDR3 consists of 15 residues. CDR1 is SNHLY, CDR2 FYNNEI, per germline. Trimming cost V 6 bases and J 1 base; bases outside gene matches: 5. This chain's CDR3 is CASRDRELNTGELFF. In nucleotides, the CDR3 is TGTGCCAGCAGAGACAGGGAGTTGAACACCGGGGAGCTGTTTTTT.

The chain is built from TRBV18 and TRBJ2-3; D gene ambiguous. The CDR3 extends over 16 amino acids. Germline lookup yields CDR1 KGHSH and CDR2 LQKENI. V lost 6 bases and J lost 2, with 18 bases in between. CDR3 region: CASSPGYDHLTDTQYF. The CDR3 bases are TGTGCCAGCTCGCCCGGTTATGACCACCTCACAGATACGCAGTATTTT.

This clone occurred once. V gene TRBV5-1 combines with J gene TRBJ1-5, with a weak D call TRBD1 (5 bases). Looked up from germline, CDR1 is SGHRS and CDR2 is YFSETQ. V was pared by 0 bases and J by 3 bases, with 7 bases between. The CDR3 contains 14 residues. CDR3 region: CASSLGGDNQPQHF. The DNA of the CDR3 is TGCGCCAGCAGCTTGGGAGGGGACAATCAGCCCCAGCATTTT.

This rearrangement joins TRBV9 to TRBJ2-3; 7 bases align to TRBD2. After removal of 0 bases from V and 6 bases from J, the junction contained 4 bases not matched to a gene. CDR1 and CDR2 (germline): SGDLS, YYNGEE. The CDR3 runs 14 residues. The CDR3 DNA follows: TGTGCCAGCAGCGTAGCGGGAGGTGGGGATACGCAGTATTTT. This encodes CASSVAGGGDTQYF. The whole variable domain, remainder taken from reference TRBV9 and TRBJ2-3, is DSGVTQTPKHLITATGQRVTLRCSPRSGDLSVYWYQQSLDQGLQFLIQYYNGEERAKGNILERFSAQQFPDLHSELNLSSLELGDSALYFCASSVAGGGDTQYFGPGTRLTVL.

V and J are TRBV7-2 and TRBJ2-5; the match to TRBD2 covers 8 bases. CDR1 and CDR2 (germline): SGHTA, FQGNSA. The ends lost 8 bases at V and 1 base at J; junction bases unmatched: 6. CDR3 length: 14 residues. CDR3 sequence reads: CASSGSGTQETQYF. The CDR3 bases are TGTGCCAGCTCCGGTAGCGGGACCCAAGAGACCCAGTACTTC.

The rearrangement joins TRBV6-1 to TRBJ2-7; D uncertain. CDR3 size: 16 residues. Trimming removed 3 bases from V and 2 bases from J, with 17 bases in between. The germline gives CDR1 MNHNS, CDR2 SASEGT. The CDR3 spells CASSDFMGSPAYEQYF. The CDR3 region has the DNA TGTGCCAGCAGTGATTTTATGGGCAGCCCTGCCTACGAGCAGTACTTC.

This CDR3 is CASSPQRAGGPDTQYF. CDR3 DNA: TGTGCCAGCAGCCCCCAAAGGGCGGGGGGTCCGGATACGCAGTATTTT. This rearrangement joins TRBV4-2 to TRBJ2-3, with TRBD2 identical over 8 bases. The V gene end was trimmed by 4 bases and the J gene end by 6 bases; junction bases not matched to a gene: 12. CDR1 is LGHNA, CDR2 YNFKEQ, per germline. There are 16 residues in the CDR3.

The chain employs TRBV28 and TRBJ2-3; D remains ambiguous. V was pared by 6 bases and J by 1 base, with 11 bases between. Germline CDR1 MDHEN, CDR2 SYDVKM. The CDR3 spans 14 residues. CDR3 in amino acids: CASSPQAGTDTQYF. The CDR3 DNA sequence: TGTGCCAGCAGCCCTCAGGCTGGCACAGATACGCAGTATTTT. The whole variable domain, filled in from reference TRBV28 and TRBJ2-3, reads DVKVTQSSRYLVKRTGEKVFLECVQDMDHENMFWYRQDPGLGLRLIYFSYDVKMKEKGDIPEGYSVSREKKERFSLILESASTNQTSMYLCASSPQAGTDTQYFGPGTRLTVL.

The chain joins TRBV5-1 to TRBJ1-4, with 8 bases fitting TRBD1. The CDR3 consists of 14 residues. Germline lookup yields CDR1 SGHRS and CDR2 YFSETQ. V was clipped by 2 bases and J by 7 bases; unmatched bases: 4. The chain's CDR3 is CASSLGQGSEKLFF. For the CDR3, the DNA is TGCGCCAGCAGCTTAGGACAGGGCAGTGAAAAACTGTTTTTT.

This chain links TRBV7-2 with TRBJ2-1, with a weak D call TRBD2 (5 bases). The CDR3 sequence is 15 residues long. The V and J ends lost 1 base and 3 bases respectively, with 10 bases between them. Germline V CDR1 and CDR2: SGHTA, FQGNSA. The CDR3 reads CASSLVRGYYNEQFF. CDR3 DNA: TGTGCCAGCAGCTTAGTACGCGGGTACTACAATGAGCAGTTCTTC.

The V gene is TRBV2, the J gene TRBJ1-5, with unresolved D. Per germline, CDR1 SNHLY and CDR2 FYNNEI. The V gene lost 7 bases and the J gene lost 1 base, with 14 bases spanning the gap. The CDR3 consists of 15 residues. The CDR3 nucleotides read TGTGCCAGCAAGGGTCAGACGGCAAGCAATCAGCCCCAGCATTTT. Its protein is CASKGQTASNQPQHF.

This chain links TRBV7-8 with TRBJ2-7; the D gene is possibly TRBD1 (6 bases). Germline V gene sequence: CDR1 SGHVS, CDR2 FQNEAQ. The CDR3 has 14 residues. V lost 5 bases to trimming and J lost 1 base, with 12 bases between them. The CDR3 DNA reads TGTGCCAGCAGCCAGAACAGGGAATCCTACGAGCAGTACTTC. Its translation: CASSQNRESYEQYF.

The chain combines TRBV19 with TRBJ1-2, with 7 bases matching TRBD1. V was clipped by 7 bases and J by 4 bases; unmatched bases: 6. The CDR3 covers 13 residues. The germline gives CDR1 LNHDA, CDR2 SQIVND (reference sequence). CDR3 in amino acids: CASTATGVYGYTF. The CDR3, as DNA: TGTGCCAGTACCGCAACAGGGGTCTATGGCTACACCTTC.

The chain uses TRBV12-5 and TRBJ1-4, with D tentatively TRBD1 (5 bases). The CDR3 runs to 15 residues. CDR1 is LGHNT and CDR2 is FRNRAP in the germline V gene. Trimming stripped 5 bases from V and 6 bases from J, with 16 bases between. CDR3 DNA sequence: TGTGCTAGTGGTGATGGCGGGACCCGGGATGAAAAACTGTTTTTT. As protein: CASGDGGTRDEKLFF.

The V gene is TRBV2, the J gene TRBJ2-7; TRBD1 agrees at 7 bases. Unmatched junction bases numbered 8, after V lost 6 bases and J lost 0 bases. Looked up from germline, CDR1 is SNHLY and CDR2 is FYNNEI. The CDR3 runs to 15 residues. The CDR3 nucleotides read TGTGCCAGCAGCTTCTGGGGACAGACCTCCTACGAGCAGTACTTC. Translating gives CASSFWGQTSYEQYF.

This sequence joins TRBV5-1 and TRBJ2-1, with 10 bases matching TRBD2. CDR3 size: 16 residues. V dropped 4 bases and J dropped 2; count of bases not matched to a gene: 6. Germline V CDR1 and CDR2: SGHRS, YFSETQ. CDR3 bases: TGCGCCAGCAGCATTATTCTAGCGGGGGCCTACAATGAGCAGTTCTTC. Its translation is CASSIILAGAYNEQFF.

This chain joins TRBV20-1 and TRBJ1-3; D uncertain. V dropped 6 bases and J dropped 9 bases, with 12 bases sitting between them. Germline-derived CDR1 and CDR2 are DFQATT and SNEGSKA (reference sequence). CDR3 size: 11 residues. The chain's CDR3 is CSAKTGGTIYF. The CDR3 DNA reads TGCAGTGCCAAAACTGGAGGCACCATATATTTT.

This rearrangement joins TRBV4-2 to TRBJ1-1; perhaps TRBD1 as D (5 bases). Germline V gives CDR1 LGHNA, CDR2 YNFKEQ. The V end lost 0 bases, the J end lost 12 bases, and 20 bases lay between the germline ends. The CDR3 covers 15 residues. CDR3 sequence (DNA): TGTGCCAGCAGCCAAGATAGGGGAACTGAGCCCTTTCCTTTCTTT. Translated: CASSQDRGTEPFPFF.

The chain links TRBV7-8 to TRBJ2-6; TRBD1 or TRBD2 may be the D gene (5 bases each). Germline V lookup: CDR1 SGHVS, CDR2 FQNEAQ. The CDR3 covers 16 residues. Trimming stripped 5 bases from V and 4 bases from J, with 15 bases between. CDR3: CASSPGGRRGANVLTF. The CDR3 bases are TGTGCCAGCAGCCCTGGGGGTCGAAGAGGGGCCAACGTCCTGACTTTC.